Here is one T cell receptor beta chain with its context. Its target is not known. Donors comprised healthy HIV-negative adults lacking recent acute infections or vaccinations. This specimen belongs to a study of shared clonotypes between healthy human individuals. Broader study findings: Non-shared clonotypes had lower generation probabilities than clonotypes shared by all four sorted-subset donors.

Over several immunoSEQ plates, each subset's genomic DNA was distributed in even portions. Sequencing was performed with immunoSEQ multiplex PCR; in TCRdb, only in-frame clones are kept and a portion is missing. The table has over a million clones, more than 95% seen once; the top ten hold roughly 1.1%. Germline V gene data show CDR1 as MNHEY and CDR2 as SVGAGI. The CDR3 runs to 14 residues. With 4 bases clipped from V and 9 bases from J, the junction kept 11 bases outside the gene matches. The chain has TRBV6-5 and TRBJ2-5, with 7 nucleotides matching TRBD2. The clonotype was recovered from a man aged 30 to 45 in good health. The sample was naive CD4+ T cells sorted from blood. Specified subset: CD45RA+ positively selected. DNA for the CDR3: TGTGCCAGCAGTTCCATAGCGCCTCGGGGGGCCCAGTACTTC. Its protein is CASSSIAPRGAQYF.